A selection of T cell receptor beta chains follows, all from one sample in a study of OX40 agonist ivuxolimab in advanced cancers. Method: immunoSEQ multiplex PCR; TCRdb's copy keeps in-frame clones and lacks some. The profile shows about 48,000 clones, around 90% of them singletons. Sequenced material: CD4+ or CD8+ T cells sorted from blood, taken in a trial of the OX40 agonist ivuxolimab. These receptors came from an adult with an advanced solid tumor such as melanoma, head and neck, liver or kidney cancer. Both conserved end residues are trimmed from each CDR3. The listing skips clone size in some rows; elsewhere it reads once, few, many or a size class.

V gene,J gene,CDR3 length,clone size,CDR3 protein
TRBV11-2,TRBJ1-2,15,NA,ASSLGRGARVSFGYT
TRBV4-1,TRBJ2-5,12,NA,ASSQATYQETQY
TRBV4-3,TRBJ1-2,13,NA,ASSQDSGTGYGYT
TRBV29-1,TRBJ1-5,11,NA,SVVVQGDQPQH
TRBV5-4,TRBJ1-2,13,NA,ASSLAGRENYGYT
TRBV11-1,TRBJ2-1,13,few,ASSRGITEYNEQF
TRBV5-1,TRBJ2-1,9,NA,ASSLDSEQF
TRBV9,TRBJ2-7,12,once,ASSVEAAHGEQY
TRBV5-1,TRBJ2-1,15,NA,ASSLWSGGATSDEQF
TRBV4-2,TRBJ1-2,12,NA,ASSHPGQRDGYT
TRBV14,TRBJ2-7,13,NA,ASSQAQAGLYEQY
TRBV6-6,TRBJ1-2,12,once,ASRRQGNNYGYT
TRBV6-5,TRBJ2-7,9,NA,ASSLGYEQY
TRBV18,TRBJ1-2,12,few,ASSLLSGDYGYT
TRBV21-1,TRBJ1-4,12,NA,ASSKDRGTEKLF
TRBV30,TRBJ2-3,9,NA,AWSPADTQY
TRBV19,TRBJ1-4,13,once,ASSIGTGESEKLF
TRBV18,TRBJ2-7,12,NA,ASSPPARAWEQY
TRBV14,TRBJ2-4,12,NA,ASSQGDRANIQY
TRBV7-9,TRBJ1-4,13,NA,ASSPDGATNEKLF
TRBV25-1,TRBJ2-5,13,NA,ASSEYISVGETQY
TRBV6-1,TRBJ2-4,13,NA,ASSEAGGTKNIQY
TRBV4-2,TRBJ2-4,13,NA,ASSQDRRAGGIQY
TRBV11-2,TRBJ2-7,12,NA,ASSLMGSSYEQY
TRBV19,TRBJ1-2,13,once,ASSRWDSTNYGYT
TRBV18,TRBJ2-7,11,NA,ASSLGQDYEQY
TRBV19,TRBJ2-1,13,NA,ASQTVATSYNEQF
TRBV6-5,TRBJ1-5,11,NA,ASKAYSNQPQH
TRBV7-2,TRBJ2-7,11,once,AIGQGSAYEQY
TRBV30,TRBJ1-4,10,NA,AWTSGDEKLF
TRBV5-1,TRBJ2-1,13,few,ASKSGGGIPNEQF
TRBV7-9,TRBJ1-2,10,NA,ASSGPVGGYT
TRBV5-6,TRBJ1-2,11,NA,ASSPPTNYGYT
TRBV18,TRBJ2-3,14,NA,ASSVAGTLSSDTQY
TRBV19,TRBJ2-7,15,once,ASSIGTSGSFLDEQY
TRBV5-1,TRBJ2-5,11,NA,ASSLTGEETQY
TRBV6-5,TRBJ2-5,14,NA,ASSYSIVEGQETQY
TRBV6-5,TRBJ1-2,12,NA,ASSYVDKFYGYT